Reported below is one T cell receptor (beta chain). This sample was taken from a study of T cell changes during pregnancy in multiple sclerosis. CDR3 length equals 14 residues. J lost 4 bases, V lost 4 bases, and 1 base had no gene match. Germline V CDR1 and CDR2: LNHDA, SQIVND (reference sequence). Repertoires were generated with immunoSEQ multiplex PCR, while TCRdb's copy carries only in-frame clones and drops some. The sample shows tens of thousands of clones, about 92% of them seen only once. The starting material was CD4+ T cells from peripheral blood mononuclear cells, obtained after pregnancy. The sequence came from a female donor in good health, enrolled as a control in a pregnancy study. The genes are TRBV19 and TRBJ2-4, with TRBD1 matching 10 bases. Here the CDR3 DNA reads TGTGCCAGTAGTAGGGGACAGGGGAAAAACATTCAGTACTTC. This translates into CASSRGQGKNIQYF.